This T cell receptor (beta chain) originates from a study of cytomegalovirus exposure and HLA in healthy donors (dated by TCRdb to about 2017). Describing the broader study: An earlier analysis of some 620 of the donors reported 250 to 300 Gb of sequence data and some 110 million unique TCR beta sequences obtained from some 200 million T cells. About 320 gigabases of sequencing data and 70 million to 100 million unique TCR sequences were included in an early release covering around 650 HLA-typed donors. The genetic ancestry cluster associated with self-reported Caucasian donors included about four fifths of the 398 genotyped donors. The aim of the study was to test whether cataloging public T cell receptors could identify signatures of past pathogen exposure. The T cell repertoires of around 730 subjects were profiled by immunosequencing and related to cytomegalovirus serostatus. Along with the roughly 670-subject first cohort, a separate validation cohort of over a hundred different subjects was used. To predict cytomegalovirus infection status, the study combined high-throughput TCR immunosequencing, statistical association of individual TCRs with disease status, and machine learning. A later analysis re-analyzed previously published TCR beta repertoires from about 600 donors and added high-resolution HLA genotyping to study TCR occurrence patterns. Rather than using new phenotypic data, the later analysis identified candidate immune exposures from TCR beta sequences and from how often those sequences occurred across donors. An earlier analysis of 587 of the donors used high-throughput TCR beta sequencing to judge whether each TCR beta V gene segment behaved as functional or pseudogenic. Donor age, sex, ethnicity and CMV serostatus were compiled together with the repertoire data. A later genetic analysis used genome-wide SNP genotypes for about 55% of the 666 donors, treating that subset as a discovery cohort. Every repertoire in the discovery cohort had been generated on one and the same sequencing platform. HLA typing covered class I and class II loci at four-digit resolution. The number of donors typed differed by locus, with about 629-630 for A, B, C, DRB1 and DQB1, around 560 for DQA1, 600 to 610 for DPA1, and some 440 for DPB1. About 5 DR-DQ haplotypes were handled as single units for association and clustering, since linkage in the cohort was strong. Among about 400 genotyped donors of the cohort, an average of approximately 240,000 unique TCR beta nucleotide sequences was sequenced per donor, of which roughly 17% were non-productive. Overall results and qualifications from the work: Because counts were too low, roughly 16 rarely observed V segments, including chromosome 9 orphons, were left out of the earlier analysis of several hundred of the donors. Only TCR beta chains were sequenced in this cohort, and the absence of alpha or paired-chain data limited detectable features. Correlated functional status among segregating V segments might reflect linkage disequilibrium, but an unknown experimental factor could not be ruled out. Most CMV-associated TCR beta chains appeared to be HLA-restricted in a later analysis, and the HLA associations seemed to be driven largely by CMV exposure. Compared with the roughly 720-donor mean, donors in an Asian-associated ancestry cluster had fewer N-insertions in productive TCRs, according to a later genetic analysis. An earlier analysis of around 600 of the donors showed that most TCR beta V segments appeared in productive rearrangements either about 87% or about 30% of the time, which broadly matched IMGT annotations. Most TCR sequences were seen in very few donors, while some public TCRs were found in many individuals. HLA typing was unavailable for some donors at each locus, so association tests used only the typed subset. A later genetic analysis associated a missense DCLRE1C variant with V-gene and J-gene trimming of TCR beta chains, and an independent cohort replicated the association. A group of highly shared sequence variants was considered likely to be a technical artifact of the sequencing pipeline. The presence/absence analyses assumed that sequencing depth was roughly uniform across donors, and that assumption may not be true. Compared with equally common non-associated chains, HLA-associated TCR beta chains in a later analysis were more clonally expanded and had lower generation probabilities. The study gave a list of about 170 TCR beta chains associated with cytomegalovirus. The authors suggested that the approach could potentially be generalized to other disease states and immunological phenotypes. The 87-base-pair reads could not distinguish some IMGT-functional V segments, including TRBV6-2 and TRBV6-3, so those segments were excluded. Cytomegalovirus status was reported to be diagnosed by the classifier with high specificity and sensitivity in both the original and validation cohorts. Assigning TCR associations to individual alleles was difficult when HLA alleles, especially DR and DQ, strongly co-occurred. In vitro tests confirmed that a few of the cytomegalovirus-associated TCR beta chains recognize cytomegalovirus antigens. For the cohort, immune exposure information was limited to CMV serostatus. In a later analysis, around 15,000 TCR beta sequences were associated with specific HLA alleles at a false discovery rate of 0.05. Several of the top co-occurrence clusters appeared to be linked to parvovirus B19, influenza, CMV and Epstein-Barr virus, according to a later analysis. In a later analysis, TCR association rates were found to vary across HLA loci, with the most associated TCRs seen for DRB1 alleles and the fewest for HLA-C alleles. A further reported finding was that TCR beta sequences accurately predicted the HLA-A and HLA-B alleles for most subjects in the first cohort.

Comment on this clone: This clone's antigen is unknown. The input lacks base qualities; no much larger clone sits a single base away.

Receptor libraries were prepared by the immunoSEQ multiplex PCR assay. For the multiplex PCR, a mixture combining 60 forward primers for TCR Vbeta segments and 13 reverse primers for TCR Jbeta segments was used. A multiplex PCR assay on genomic DNA amplified the CDR3 region of rearranged TCR beta genes. The amplified TCR beta libraries were sequenced on the Illumina HiSeq System as 87-base-pair reads. For the original study's pipeline: In a later analysis, 80 million or so unique TCR beta chains were counted across the roughly 610 repertoires, and roughly 9.9 million of these chains were shared by at least two donors. A nearest-neighbor algorithm error-corrected the raw reads and collapsed the reads into unique sequences, merging closely related sequences to remove PCR and sequencing errors. To assign V, D and J gene segments, CDR3 sequences were aligned to IMGT reference sequences. For a sequence to be retained, a match of at least six nucleotides to both a V gene segment and a J gene segment was required. A rearrangement was called productive if the CDR3 had no stop codons and remained in frame with V and J, and every other rearrangement was called non-productive. Following IMGT convention, CDR3 was defined as the stretch from the second conserved V-encoded cysteine up to the conserved J-encoded phenylalanine. The earlier analysis of about 570 of the donors excluded any sequence lacking an unambiguous match to a single V gene segment. An earlier analysis of 450 to 650 of the donors called V segments functional above 56.7% productive rearrangements and segregating when the between-donor standard deviation exceeded 5%. A statistical classification framework was built to diagnose cytomegalovirus status from the catalog of TCR beta chain sequences. A later analysis assigned V and J genes by comparing TCR nucleotide sequences with IMGT/GENE-DB human TR gene sequences. Using the TCRdist pipeline, a later analysis assigned CDR3 sequences along with most-parsimonious VDJ recombination scenarios. A later analysis defined each TCR beta chain by its CDR3 amino acid sequence plus V-gene family, and excluded reads lacking a unique V-gene family. In a later analysis, 500 to 700 highly shared, low-generation-probability nucleotide sequences were removed to address suspected cross-contamination and a sequencing artifact. In a later analysis, a clonal expansion index was calculated for each public chain from normalized within-repertoire ranks of inferred template counts. A later analysis computed generation probabilities with a VDJ recombination model fitted to out-of-frame rearrangements, and checked the results against IGoR. In a later analysis, hypergeometric tests were used to score TCR-TCR, TCR-HLA and TCR-CMV co-occurrence, with a repertoire-size bias correction applied to TCR pairs. To estimate false discovery rates, a later analysis permuted the HLA or CMV assignments 20 times. In a later analysis, co-occurring TCRs were grouped with DBSCAN, and TCRdist sequence similarity was added when clustering was performed within HLA-allele-positive subsets. Co-occurrence clustering excluded repertoires with fewer than 30,000 or more than 120,000 public chains, plus five with anomalous nucleotide sharing. As stored in TCRdb, this immuneACCESS dataset retains in-frame rearrangements with V and J assigned. A fraction of the clones does not appear; measured against another copy, unresolved V genes explain less than half of the discrepancy, and the remainder lacks a known reason. The V and J calls and clone size are taken from that table; D and trimming were inferred from the DNA. This sample has approximately 110,000 clones in its table, and more than 75% of those were observed once. Roughly an eighth of the sample is held by the ten biggest clonotypes.

In total, roughly 710 healthy bone marrow donors made up the cohort. At the time of sampling, all cohort members were nominally healthy, though unrecorded immune exposures were likely present. The donor was CMV seropositive and was included in the group of 270 or so seropositive cohort members. A peripheral blood sample was collected from each donor, and TCR beta sequencing was performed on peripheral blood mononuclear cells. Genomic DNA extraction from the blood cell samples was performed with the Qiagen DNeasy Blood Extraction Kit. As encoded in the germline V gene, CDR1 is SNHLY while CDR2 is FYNNEI. From the cysteine up to the phenylalanine, the CDR3 has a length of 17 residues. Only CDR3 DNA is held: 51 bases, read in frame from base 1. V ends up 7 bases short and J 4 bases short, with an unmatched junction base count of 8.

Sequences were obtained from PBMCs. This receptor was taken from a woman in her sixties or seventies in good health and CMV-seropositive. The sequence is built from TRBV2 and TRBJ2-3; a stretch of 16 junction bases matches TRBD2. The DNA reads as follows: TGTGCCAGCAAGGGGACTAGCGGGGGGGCTCGAGCAGATACGCAGTATTTT. Its coded protein is CASKGTSGGARADTQYF.